This passage covers 28 T cell receptor beta chains from one sample sequenced in a study of glioma-infiltrating T cells after dendritic cell vaccination. The protocol was immunoSEQ multiplex PCR, while the TCRdb copy is restricted to in-frame clones and leaves out a portion. The sample carries about 64,000 clones, more than 75% recorded once. The sample was blood, taken before dendritic cell vaccination. These receptors were taken from a human donor with glioblastoma.

V gene TRBV5-4 combines with J gene TRBJ1-2; weak D call: TRBD1 (6 bases). This CDR3 spans 15 amino acids. Germline CDR1 reads SGHNT; CDR2 reads YYREEE (reference sequence). Trimming cost V 3 bases and J 4 bases, with 16 bases left between them. The CDR3 sequence is CASSSRQDLGYGYTF. DNA of the CDR3: TGTGCCAGCAGCTCTAGACAGGACTTGGGCTATGGCTACACCTTC.

The CDR3 DNA reads TGTGCCAGCAGCGTAGGTGCAGGCTTCTCCTACGAGCAGTACTTC. It is translated as CASSVGAGFSYEQYF. V and J are TRBV9 and TRBJ2-7; no reliable D call. The V end lost 0 bases, the J end lost 0 bases, and 10 bases lay between the germline ends. This CDR3 comprises 15 residues. Germline CDR1 and CDR2: SGDLS and YYNGEE. Using reference TRBV9 and TRBJ2-7 for the parts outside the CDR3, the full variable domain is DSGVTQTPKHLITATGQRVTLRCSPRSGDLSVYWYQQSLDQGLQFLIQYYNGEERAKGNILERFSAQQFPDLHSELNLSSLELGDSALYFCASSVGAGFSYEQYFGPGTRLTVT.

V usage is TRBV11-2 and J usage is TRBJ2-7; no firm D call. Germline V lookup: CDR1 SGHAT, CDR2 FQNNGV. This CDR3 region has 13 residues. V was clipped by 0 bases and J by 5 bases, with 8 bases between them. CDR3 nucleotide sequence: TGTGCCAGCAGCTTAGATCGGCGGAACGAGCAGTACTTC. It codes for CASSLDRRNEQYF. The complete variable domain, with remaining parts taken from reference TRBV11-2 and TRBJ2-7, reads EAGVAQSPRYKIIEKRQSVAFWCNPISGHATLYWYQQILGQGPKLLIQFQNNGVVDDSQLPKDRFSAERLKGVDSTLKIQPAKLEDSAVYLCASSLDRRNEQYFGPGTRLTVT.

The chain uses TRBV14 and TRBJ2-7; the match to TRBD1 covers 8 bases. The CDR3 covers 19 residues. Germline V gene lookup returns CDR1 SGHDN and CDR2 FVKESK. Trimming took 3 bases from V and 3 from J; bases not matched to a gene: 19. The CDR3, as DNA: TGTGCCAGCAGCCAGAGAGGGGGCCAGGGGGCGTTCCGGTACTACGAGCAGTACTTC. It encodes CASSQRGGQGAFRYYEQYF.

CDR3 nucleotides: TGTGCCTGGAGTCGGGGGGATCTGTACGAGCAGTACTTC. Translated: CAWSRGDLYEQYF. The chain has TRBV30 and TRBJ2-7; 7 nucleotides line up with TRBD2. The CDR3 loop spans 13 amino acids. The germline V gene has CDR1 GTSNPN and CDR2 SVGIG (reference sequence). V lost 2 bases to trimming and J lost 4 bases; unmatched junction nucleotides: 5. Combining the CDR3 with reference TRBV30 and TRBJ2-7 gives the whole variable domain SQTIHQWPATLVQPVGSPLSLECTVEGTSNPNLYWYRQAAGRGLQLLFYSVGIGQISSEVPQNLSASRPQDRQFILSSKKLLLSDSGFYLCAWSRGDLYEQYFGPGTRLTVT.

This clone showed up just once. The chain uses TRBV28 and TRBJ2-1; the D gene is possibly TRBD2 (7 bases). CDR3 length: 14 amino acids. The V and J ends lost 10 bases and 6 bases respectively, with 19 bases between them. In germline, CDR1 is MDHEN, CDR2 SYDVKM. CDR3 DNA sequence: TGTGCCACCTTCCTGAGGGGGGGCCGCAATGAGCAGTTCTTC. It yields the protein CATFLRGGRNEQFF.

The chain combines TRBV5-5 with TRBJ1-2; 7 bases agree with TRBD1. From germline, CDR1 is SGHKS and CDR2 YYEKEE (reference sequence). The CDR3 is made up of 18 amino acids. V lost 4 bases to trimming and J lost 0 bases; unmatched junction nucleotides: 15. CDR3: CASSPQGTGVGANYGYTF. CDR3 nucleotides: TGTGCCAGCAGCCCACAGGGGACCGGGGTTGGAGCTAACTATGGCTACACCTTC.

The CDR3 bases are TGTGCCAGTAGTAGATATGGGGACAGGTCTTACGAGCAGTACTTC. Residues: CASSRYGDRSYEQYF. The rearrangement joins TRBV19 to TRBJ2-5, with 8 bases that match TRBD1. The DNA end is more similar to TRBJ2-7, so the J call may be wrong. Looked up from germline, CDR1 is LNHDA and CDR2 is SQIVND (reference sequence). This CDR3 region has 15 residues.

CDR3 DNA sequence: TGTGCCAGCAGTTTCCCCCTCGGGACAGCCACCGGGGAGCTGTTTTTT. It translates to CASSFPLGTATGELFF. The chain couples TRBV28 to TRBJ2-2, with 7 bases lining up with TRBD1. This CDR3 is 16 amino acids long. V trimming: 3 bases; J trimming: 4 bases; junction bases outside the gene matches: 8. Per germline, CDR1 MDHEN and CDR2 SYDVKM. Full variable domain (remainder filled in from reference TRBV28 and TRBJ2-2): DVKVTQSSRYLVKRTGEKVFLECVQDMDHENMFWYRQDPGLGLRLIYFSYDVKMKEKGDIPEGYSVSREKKERFSLILESASTNQTSMYLCASSFPLGTATGELFFGEGSRLTVL.

This rearrangement joins TRBV18 to TRBJ1-1; D possibly corresponds to TRBD1 (6 bases). Per germline, CDR1 KGHSH and CDR2 LQKENI. There are 14 residues in the CDR3. V gave up 0 bases and J gave up 7 bases, with 12 bases separating them. The CDR3 sequence is CASSPPSGELEAFF. The CDR3 coding sequence is TGTGCCAGCTCACCACCTTCAGGGGAACTTGAAGCTTTCTTT.

The V call is TRBV27, the J call TRBJ2-7, with 8 nucleotides matching TRBD1. Germline trimming cut 8 bases from V and 2 bases from J; bases unmatched to any gene: 8. The CDR3 runs to 14 residues. Germline assignment: CDR1 MNHEY and CDR2 SMNVEV (reference sequence). DNA of the CDR3: TGTGCCAGCGGTCCCCCAGGGGGCGCCTACGAGCAGTACTTC. It yields the protein CASGPPGGAYEQYF.

The gene calls are TRBV7-2 and TRBJ2-1; no clear D gene. In germline, CDR1 is SGHTA, CDR2 FQGNSA. The V end lost 4 bases, the J end lost 3 bases, and 10 bases lay between the germline ends. The CDR3 is made up of 14 amino acids. The CDR3 loop reads CASSSKIDYNEQFF. CDR3 nucleotide sequence: TGTGCCAGCAGCTCAAAAATAGACTACAATGAGCAGTTCTTC.

CDR3 loop: CASSEVDRAADTQYF. The CDR3 DNA sequence: TGTGCCAGCAGTGAAGTGGACAGGGCCGCAGATACGCAGTATTTT. V and J are TRBV6-1 and TRBJ2-3, with 8 bases identical to TRBD1. The CDR3 runs 15 residues. CDR1 is MNHNS and CDR2 is SASEGT in the germline V gene. With 1 base clipped from V and 4 bases from J, the junction kept 4 bases outside the gene matches.

In this sample, this clone turned up a few times. The chain's CDR3 is CASSLDSHSLRNTIYF. CDR3 nucleotides: TGCGCCAGCAGCTTGGACAGCCACAGCCTTCGAAACACCATATATTTT. The V gene is TRBV5-1, the J gene TRBJ1-3; no clear D gene. Trimming pared 0 bases from V and 5 bases from J, leaving 15 bases between. This CDR3 is built from 16 residues. The germline CDR1 and CDR2 sequences are SGHRS and YFSETQ. The whole variable domain, filled in from reference TRBV5-1 and TRBJ1-3, reads KAGVTQTPRYLIKTRGQQVTLSCSPISGHRSVSWYQQTPGQGLQFLFEYFSETQRNKGNFPGRFSGRQFSNSRSEMNVSTLELGDSALYLCASSLDSHSLRNTIYFGEGSWLTVV.

The rearrangement links TRBV6-5 to TRBJ1-5; 7 bases agree with TRBD1. This CDR3 contains 14 residues. V dropped 0 bases and J dropped 7; count of bases not matched to a gene: 3. CDR1 and CDR2 (germline): MNHEY, SVGAGI. The CDR3 region has the DNA TGTGCCAGCAGTTACTCACAAGGGGGCCAGCCCCAGCATTTT. This codes for CASSYSQGGQPQHF.

The J gene is TRBJ2-3, the V gene TRBV5-4; 8 bases fit TRBD1. Germline-derived CDR1 and CDR2 are SGHNT and YYREEE (reference sequence). V shed 4 bases and J 3 bases; nucleotides not matched to a gene: 7. This CDR3 is 15 amino acids long. This chain's CDR3 is CASSRGQVSTDTQYF. In nucleotides, the CDR3 is TGTGCCAGCAGCCGGGGACAGGTGTCGACAGATACGCAGTATTTT.

The chain links TRBV5-1 to TRBJ2-1, with D possibly TRBD2 on 6 matching bases. The CDR3 covers 17 residues. Germline loops: CDR1 SGHRS, CDR2 YFSETQ. V dropped 7 bases and J dropped 7 bases, with 27 bases sitting between them. The CDR3 sequence: CASLPSSWPSGVNEQFF. Here the CDR3 DNA reads TGCGCCAGCCTACCCTCTAGCTGGCCGTCGGGGGTTAATGAGCAGTTCTTC.

The rearrangement links TRBV5-1 to TRBJ2-7; 8 nucleotides line up with TRBD1. The ends lost 2 bases at V and 4 bases at J; junction bases unmatched: 8. Germline CDR1 and CDR2: SGHRS and YFSETQ. The CDR3 spans 15 residues. The CDR3 DNA follows: TGCGCCAGCAGCTTCCACCGGGGACAGGCGTACGAGCAGTACTTC. Its translation: CASSFHRGQAYEQYF.

This chain uses TRBV5-1 with TRBJ2-1, with D uncertain. V was trimmed by 0 bases and J by 4 bases, leaving 5 bases between them. Germline assignment: CDR1 SGHRS and CDR2 YFSETQ. The CDR3 runs to 13 residues. CDR3 nucleotides: TGCGCCAGCAGCTTGGTACAGTACAATGAGCAGTTCTTC. It yields the protein CASSLVQYNEQFF.

This sequence joins TRBV11-2 and TRBJ2-5; D perhaps matches TRBD2 (6 bases). Germline V lookup: CDR1 SGHAT, CDR2 FQNNGV. The CDR3 runs 13 residues. The V and J ends lost 5 bases and 4 bases respectively, with 11 bases between them. In DNA, the CDR3 is TGTGCCAGCAGCCGAGGGGAGGCAGAGACCCAGTACTTC. This codes for CASSRGEAETQYF.

This clone was counted a few times. The CDR3 region is CATHHGIGYTF. Written as DNA, the CDR3 is TGTGCCACGCACCACGGGATTGGCTACACCTTC. V is TRBV6-5 and J is TRBJ1-2; D is ambiguous. The CDR3 length is 11 residues. Germline values: CDR1 MNHEY, CDR2 SVGAGI. Trimming removed 10 bases at V and 7 bases at J, with 13 bases between.

The chain uses TRBV5-6 and TRBJ2-7, with TRBD1 matching 7 bases. The V gene end was trimmed by 4 bases and the J gene end by 4 bases; junction bases not matched to a gene: 5. The CDR3 length is 13 residues. The V gene's germline CDR1 is SGHDT and CDR2 YYEEEE. This CDR3 is CASSPGTAYEQYF. CDR3 sequence (DNA): TGTGCCAGCAGCCCCGGGACAGCTTACGAGCAGTACTTC.

CDR3 loop: CASSQDLVRGATAFF. In DNA form, the CDR3 reads TGTGCCAGCAGCCAAGATCTTGTCCGGGGGGCCACGGCTTTCTTT. This sequence joins TRBV4-2 and TRBJ1-1; TRBD1 might be the D (6 bases). V was cut by 0 bases and J by 11 bases, with 19 bases left in between. Germline-derived CDR1 and CDR2 are LGHNA and YNFKEQ. The CDR3 spans 15 residues.

This chain's CDR3 is CASSLGGLYSGNTIYF. CDR3 DNA: TGTGCCAGCAGCTTGGGAGGGCTATACTCTGGAAACACCATATATTTT. The chain links TRBV5-5 to TRBJ1-3; D ambiguous. The V end was cut by 0 bases, the J end by 0 bases, with 10 bases between. CDR1 and CDR2 (germline): SGHKS, YYEKEE (reference sequence). The CDR3 extends over 16 amino acids.

The gene calls are TRBV20-1 and TRBJ2-5; unclear D gene. The V end lost 3 bases, the J end lost 1 base, and 3 bases lay between the germline ends. In germline, CDR1 is DFQATT, CDR2 SNEGSKA (reference sequence). CDR3 length: 11 residues. The DNA of the CDR3 is TGCAGTGCTAGCGGCCAAGAGACCCAGTACTTC. This codes for CSASGQETQYF.

This CDR3 is CASSESGGDNQPQHF. The CDR3 DNA reads as TGCGCCAGCAGTGAGTCGGGAGGGGATAATCAGCCCCAGCATTTT. This rearrangement joins TRBV10-2 to TRBJ1-5; D is possibly TRBD1 (5 bases). This CDR3 spans 15 amino acids. Per the germline V gene, CDR1 is WSHSY and CDR2 is SAAADI. V was shortened by 0 bases and J by 4 bases, with 10 bases between the two germline ends.

The chain combines TRBV11-3 with TRBJ1-5, with D unclear. V lost 2 bases and J lost 2, with 13 bases in between. The germline V gene encodes CDR1 SGHNT and CDR2 YENEEA. There are 16 residues in the CDR3. The CDR3 DNA reads TGTGCCAGCAGCTTATGGTTCGGTTGTCGCAATCAGCCCCAGCATTTT. It specifies CASSLWFGCRNQPQHF.

The CDR3 DNA is TGTGCCAGCAGCTGGGGTAGCGGGGGTGCAGAGACCCAGTACTTC. Translated, it gives CASSWGSGGAETQYF. This chain joins TRBV5-4 and TRBJ2-5; 9 bases are a match to TRBD2. V dropped 3 bases and J dropped 4; count of bases not matched to a gene: 7. Germline CDR1 reads SGHNT; CDR2 reads YYREEE (reference sequence). This CDR3 has 15 residues. Drawing the rest from reference TRBV5-4 and TRBJ2-5, the complete variable domain is ETGVTQSPTHLIKTRGQQVTLRCSSQSGHNTVSWYQQALGQGPQFIFQYYREEENGRGNFPPRFSGLQFPNYSSELNVNALELDDSALYLCASSWGSGGAETQYFGPGTRLLVL.